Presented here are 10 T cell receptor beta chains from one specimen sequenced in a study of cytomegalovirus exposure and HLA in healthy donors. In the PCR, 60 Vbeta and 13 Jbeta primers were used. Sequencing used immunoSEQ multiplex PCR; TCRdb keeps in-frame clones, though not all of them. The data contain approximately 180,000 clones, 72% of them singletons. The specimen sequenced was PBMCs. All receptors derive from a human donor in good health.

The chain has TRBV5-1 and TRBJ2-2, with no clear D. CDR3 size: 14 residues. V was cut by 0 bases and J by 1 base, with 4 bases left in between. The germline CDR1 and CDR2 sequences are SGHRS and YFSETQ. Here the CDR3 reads CASSLAGNTGELFF. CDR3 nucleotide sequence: TGCGCCAGCAGCTTGGCCGGGAACACCGGGGAGCTGTTTTTT.

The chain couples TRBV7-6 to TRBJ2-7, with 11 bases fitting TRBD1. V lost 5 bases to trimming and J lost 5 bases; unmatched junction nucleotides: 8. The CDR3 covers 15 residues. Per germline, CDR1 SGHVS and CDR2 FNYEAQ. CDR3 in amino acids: CASSPWTGGVHEQYF. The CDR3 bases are TGTGCCAGCAGCCCCTGGACAGGGGGCGTCCACGAGCAGTACTTC.

The CDR3 here is CASSARPGLGNTIYF. CDR3 sequence (DNA): TGTGCCAGCAGCGCCCGCCCAGGACTTGGAAACACCATATATTTT. V gene TRBV11-3 combines with J gene TRBJ1-3; no clear D gene. Germline assignment: CDR1 SGHNT and CDR2 YENEEA. V shed 5 bases and J shed 3 bases, with 14 bases lying between them. The CDR3 consists of 15 residues. Full variable domain (missing parts from reference TRBV11-3 and TRBJ1-3): EAGVVQSPRYKIIEKKQPVAFWCNPISGHNTLYWYLQNLGQGPELLIRYENEEAVDDSQLPKDRFSAERLKGVDSTLKIQPAELGDSAVYLCASSARPGLGNTIYFGEGSWLTVV.

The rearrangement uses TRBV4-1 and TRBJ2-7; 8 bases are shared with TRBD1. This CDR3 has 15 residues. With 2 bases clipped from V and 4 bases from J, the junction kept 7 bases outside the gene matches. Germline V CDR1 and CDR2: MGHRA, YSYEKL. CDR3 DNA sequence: TGCGCCAGCAGCCAAAGAGGACAGGGTGGGTACGAGCAGTACTTC. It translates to CASSQRGQGGYEQYF.

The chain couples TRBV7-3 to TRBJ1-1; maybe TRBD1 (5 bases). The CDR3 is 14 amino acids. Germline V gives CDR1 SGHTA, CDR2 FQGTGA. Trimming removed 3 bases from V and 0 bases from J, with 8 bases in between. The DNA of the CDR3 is TGTGCCAGCAGCTTCTCGGACATGAACACTGAAGCTTTCTTT. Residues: CASSFSDMNTEAFF.

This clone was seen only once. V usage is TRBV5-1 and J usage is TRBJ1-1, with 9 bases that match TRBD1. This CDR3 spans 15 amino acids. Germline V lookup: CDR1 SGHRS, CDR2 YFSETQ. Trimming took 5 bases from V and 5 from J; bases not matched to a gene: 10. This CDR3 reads CASRMEGQGLTEAFF. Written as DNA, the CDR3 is TGCGCCAGCAGGATGGAGGGACAGGGATTGACTGAAGCTTTCTTT.

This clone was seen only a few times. CDR3 coding DNA: TGCGCCAGCAGCCAAGTGAGCCAGAACACTGAAGCTTTCTTT. This encodes CASSQVSQNTEAFF. The chain is built from TRBV4-1 and TRBJ1-1; D is unresolved. Germline V gene lookup returns CDR1 MGHRA and CDR2 YSYEKL. The CDR3 spans 14 residues. V shed 1 base and J shed 1 base, with 7 bases lying between them.

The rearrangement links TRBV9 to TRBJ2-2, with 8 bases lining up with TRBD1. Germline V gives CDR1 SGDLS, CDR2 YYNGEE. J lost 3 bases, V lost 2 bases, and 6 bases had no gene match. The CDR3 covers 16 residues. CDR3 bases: TGTGCCAGCAGCGTCAGGGGGCGACAGGACACCGGGGAGCTGTTTTTT. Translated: CASSVRGRQDTGELFF.

As DNA, the CDR3 is TGTGCCAGCGTTTATGGGTATAGCGGGGGCGAGAACTATGGCTACACCTTC. Translated, it gives CASVYGYSGGENYGYTF. This chain links TRBV2 with TRBJ1-2; possible D gene TRBD1, 6 bases. The CDR3 runs to 17 residues. Germline V gene sequence: CDR1 SNHLY, CDR2 FYNNEI. Deletions cut 8 bases from V and 2 bases from J, with 24 bases between.

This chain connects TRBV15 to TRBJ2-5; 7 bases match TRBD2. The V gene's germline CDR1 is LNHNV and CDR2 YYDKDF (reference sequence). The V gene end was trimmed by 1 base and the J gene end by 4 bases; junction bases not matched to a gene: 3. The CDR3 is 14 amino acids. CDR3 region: CATSRAGGLETQYF. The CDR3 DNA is TGTGCCACCAGCAGAGCGGGGGGACTAGAGACCCAGTACTTC.